This is a list of T cell receptor beta chains from one sample in a study of blood T cell repertoires in COVID-19. Profiled with immunoSEQ multiplex PCR; TCRdb holds only in-frame clones, not every one. The sample records 400,000 to 450,000 clones, around nine tenths being singletons. The sequenced material came from peripheral blood. The receptor set was obtained from a woman aged 40 to 55 with COVID-19, enrolled during active disease. CDR3s include the opening cysteine and the closing phenylalanine or tryptophan. A D gene is named only where the DNA matches it firmly. Expanded clones get a size class; other rows say once, few or many, or leave the size out.

j_call: TRBJ2-3
v_call: TRBV5-1
clone_size: few
cdr3_length: 16
d_call: TRBD2
cdr3_aa: CASSLVPSGVGDTQYF
cdr3_nt: TGCGCCAGCAGCTTGGTTCCTAGCGGGGTAGGAGATACGCAGTATTTT

j_call: TRBJ1-1
v_call: TRBV27
clone_size: .
cdr3_length: 15
d_call: TRBD1
cdr3_aa: CASGQHRGLNTEAFF
cdr3_nt: TGTGCCAGCGGACAACACAGGGGGCTGAACACTGAAGCTTTCTTT

j_call: TRBJ2-1
v_call: TRBV5-1
clone_size: .
cdr3_length: 15
d_call: TRBD2
cdr3_aa: CASSSGLESFDEQFF
cdr3_nt: TGCGCCAGCAGCTCGGGACTAGAATCGTTCGATGAGCAGTTCTTC

j_call: TRBJ1-6
v_call: TRBV7-3
clone_size: .
cdr3_length: 15
d_call: .
cdr3_aa: CASSLSPGRGSPLHF
cdr3_nt: TGTGCCAGCAGCTTATCGCCAGGGAGGGGTTCACCCCTCCACTTT

j_call: TRBJ1-2
v_call: TRBV9
clone_size: .
cdr3_length: 15
d_call: .
cdr3_aa: CASSPHGGTGQGYTF
cdr3_nt: TGTGCCAGCAGCCCCCACGGAGGAACAGGGCAAGGCTACACCTTC

j_call: TRBJ2-7
v_call: TRBV18
clone_size: .
cdr3_length: 13
d_call: .
cdr3_aa: CASSPTRSYEQYF
cdr3_nt: TGTGCCAGCTCACCAACTAGAAGCTACGAGCAGTACTTC

j_call: TRBJ2-3
v_call: TRBV19
clone_size: .
cdr3_length: 15
d_call: .
cdr3_aa: CASSIEAPSTDTQYF
cdr3_nt: TGTGCCAGTAGTATAGAGGCTCCTAGCACAGATACGCAGTATTTT

j_call: TRBJ1-2
v_call: TRBV9
clone_size: .
cdr3_length: 15
d_call: TRBD1
cdr3_aa: CASSSPPGTGASHTF
cdr3_nt: TGTGCCAGCAGCTCCCCCCCTGGGACAGGGGCATCCCACACCTTC

j_call: TRBJ1-2
v_call: TRBV11-2
clone_size: once
cdr3_length: 15
d_call: TRBD1
cdr3_aa: CASSSKGQGNYGYTF
cdr3_nt: TGTGCCAGCAGCTCGAAAGGACAGGGCAACTATGGCTACACCTTC

j_call: TRBJ2-5
v_call: TRBV2
clone_size: .
cdr3_length: 14
d_call: .
cdr3_aa: CASSRAGRYETQYF
cdr3_nt: TGTGCCAGCTCAAGGGCAGGGCGATACGAGACCCAGTACTTC

j_call: TRBJ2-5
v_call: TRBV2
clone_size: .
cdr3_length: 14
d_call: TRBD2
cdr3_aa: CASRGGGVQETQYF
cdr3_nt: TGTGCCAGCCGAGGCGGGGGTGTACAAGAGACCCAGTACTTC

j_call: TRBJ1-5
v_call: TRBV7-2
clone_size: .
cdr3_length: 16
d_call: .
cdr3_aa: CASSLYWGAGNQPQHF
cdr3_nt: TGTGCCAGCAGCTTATATTGGGGCGCGGGAAATCAGCCCCAGCATTTT

j_call: TRBJ2-1
v_call: TRBV19
clone_size: .
cdr3_length: 14
d_call: .
cdr3_aa: CASSPSPGNNEQFF
cdr3_nt: TGTGCCAGTAGTCCCAGCCCGGGGAACAATGAGCAGTTCTTC

j_call: TRBJ1-4
v_call: TRBV5-4
clone_size: .
cdr3_length: 15
d_call: TRBD1
cdr3_aa: CASRGGQGAGEKLFF
cdr3_nt: TGTGCCAGCCGAGGAGGACAGGGGGCGGGCGAAAAACTGTTTTTT